Detailed here is one T cell receptor beta chain. V was pared by 5 bases and J by 0 bases, with 7 bases between. The CDR3 covers 13 residues. This record comes from a study of blood T cells in healthy people across ages. The donors, all healthy, were Caucasians living in Russia, aged roughly 6 to 100. Sample-barcoded 5' priming and a J-beta primer mix drove a second PCR of roughly 6 to 12 cycles. TCRdb re-analysed the 5' RACE reads in MiXCR, keeping a single row per CDR3 protein. The table includes about 830,000 distinct CDR3 sequences, about 59% detected once. The chain has TRBV12-3 or TRBV12-4 and TRBJ1-1; D is uncertain. Source material: blood. This sequence originates from a man younger than 45 in good health. CDR3 residues: CASSIQLNTEAFF. In DNA form, the CDR3 reads TGTGCCAGCAGTATACAGCTGAACACTGAAGCTTTCTTT.